The text below deals with one TCR beta chain. The antigen is not known. The data were taken from a study of chemoradiotherapy in HPV16-positive cancers. About the research overall: A couple of HPV16-positive patients' cells yielded candidate HPV-specific clones and common motifs.

Study results and caveats: HPV-responsive T-cell expansion during chemoradiotherapy was linked to improved recurrence-free survival in HPV16-positive patients.

CDR1 and CDR2 (germline): MNHNS, SASEGT. The CDR3 contains 13 residues. The V end lost 3 bases, the J end lost 7 bases, and 9 bases lay between the germline ends. Clones were read by immunoSEQ multiplex PCR, and TCRdb kept only the in-frame ones, dropping some. The table records tens of thousands of clones, more than 65% of them present only once. Specimen: blood, collected from a patient who underwent chemoradiotherapy. This chain uses TRBV6-1 with TRBJ2-2; D unresolved. The sequence was obtained from a human donor with HPV-associated anogenital cancer. The CDR3 loop is CASSDQPGGELFF. Here the CDR3 DNA reads TGTGCCAGCAGTGATCAGCCTGGCGGGGAGCTGTTTTTT.